This paragraph covers one TCR beta chain sequence. Its antigen is as yet unknown. There were healthy Caucasian individuals from Russia, aged roughly 6 to 90, serving as donors. A minimum of 7 million PBMCs was isolated per sample. Alongside a J-beta primer mix, a sample-barcoded 5' primer served in a second PCR lasting about 7 to 12 cycles. TCRdb itself ran the 5' RACE reads through MiXCR, one entry per CDR3 protein. This table has roughly 930,000 distinct CDR3 sequences, approximately 49% appearing once. This specimen comes from a study of blood T cells in healthy people across ages. General study results and limits: The diversity estimates, figures obtained from one million T cells, were considered underestimates. In long-lived donors, naive CD4+ cell counts and diversity exceeded those of aged donors.

The germline gives CDR1 LNHDA, CDR2 SQIVND (reference sequence). V lost 0 bases and J lost 5; bases outside the gene matches: 9. The CDR3 sequence is 16 residues long. The V call is TRBV19, the J call TRBJ2-5; 7 positions agree with TRBD1. This TCR derives from a man aged 30-40 years in good health. The specimen sequenced was blood. The chain's CDR3 is CASSIDRQGQRETQYF. The CDR3 DNA follows: TGTGCCAGTAGTATAGACCGACAGGGACAACGGGAGACCCAGTACTTC. Combining the CDR3 with reference TRBV19 and TRBJ2-5 gives the whole variable domain DGGITQSPKYLFRKEGQNVTLSCEQNLNHDAMYWYRQDPGQGLRLIYYSQIVNDFQKGDIAEGYSVSREKKESFPLTVTSAQKNPTAFYLCASSIDRQGQRETQYFGPGTRLLVL.